The 3 T cell receptor beta chains given below trace back to one sample, sequenced in a study of shared clonotypes between healthy human individuals. Assay: immunoSEQ multiplex PCR; the TCRdb copy retains only in-frame clones and omits some. The sample records about 2 million clones, around 96% being singletons. Only CD45RO-negative cells positively selected for CCR7 counted as naive CD8 cells, so terminally differentiated effector memory CD45RA+ cells were excluded. Source material: naive CD8+ T cells sorted from blood. Receptors originate from a man aged 18 to 30 in good health.

Turning to this clone: The sample holds other DNA sequences that translate to the same CDR3. The gene calls are TRBV27 and TRBJ1-2, with unresolved D. Trimming pared 3 bases from V and 2 bases from J, leaving 7 bases between. CDR1 and CDR2 (germline): MNHEY, SMNVEV (reference sequence). The CDR3 covers 13 residues. For the CDR3, the DNA is TGTGCCAGCAGTTTTGGACCGAACTATGGCTACACCTTC. Protein product: CASSFGPNYGYTF.

The chain employs TRBV2 and TRBJ1-4; D is undetermined. The CDR3 covers 13 residues. Trimming left V 8 bases short and J 5 bases short, with 12 bases between. CDR1 SNHLY and CDR2 FYNNEI come from the germline V gene. The CDR3 loop is CASFEVGNEKLFF. In DNA form, the CDR3 reads TGTGCCAGCTTCGAAGTAGGGAATGAAAAACTGTTTTTT.

The J gene is TRBJ2-3, the V gene TRBV2, with D uncertain. V was cut by 8 bases and J by 5 bases, with 8 bases left in between. Germline V gene data show CDR1 as SNHLY and CDR2 as FYNNEI. CDR3 length equals 11 residues. The CDR3 loop is CASRFRDTQYF. CDR3 nucleotide sequence: TGTGCCAGCCGGTTTCGAGATACGCAGTATTTT.